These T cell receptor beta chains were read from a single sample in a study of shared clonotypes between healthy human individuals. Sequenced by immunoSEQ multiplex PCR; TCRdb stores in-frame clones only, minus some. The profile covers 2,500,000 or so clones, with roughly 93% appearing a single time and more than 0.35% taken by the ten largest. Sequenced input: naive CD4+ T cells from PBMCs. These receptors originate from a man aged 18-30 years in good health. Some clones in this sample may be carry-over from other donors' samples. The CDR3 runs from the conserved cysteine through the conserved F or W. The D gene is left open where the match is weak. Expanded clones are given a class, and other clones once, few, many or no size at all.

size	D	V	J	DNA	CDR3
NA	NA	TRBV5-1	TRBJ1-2	TGCGCCAGCAGCTCCACGACGAAGGAGGGTGGCTACACCTTC	CASSSTTKEGGYTF
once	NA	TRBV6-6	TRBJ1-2	TGTGCCAGCAGTTACTCGGGGAAGGGACGGGCGGACGGCTACACCTTC	CASSYSGKGRADGYTF
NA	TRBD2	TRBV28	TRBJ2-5	TGTGCCAGCAGCTCACGGACTAGCGGGAGAGCAGAGACCCAGTACTTC	CASSSRTSGRAETQYF
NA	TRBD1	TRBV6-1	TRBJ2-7	TGTGCCAGCAGTCATGACAGGGGGAGCTACGAGCAGTACTTC	CASSHDRGSYEQYF
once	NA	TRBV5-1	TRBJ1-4	TGCGCCAGCAGCTTGGCCGCAAATAATGAAAAACTGTTTTTT	CASSLAANNEKLFF
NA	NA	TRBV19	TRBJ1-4	TGTGCCAGTATGGGAGGAGGGTCAGGTGAAAAACTGTTTTTT	CASMGGGSGEKLFF
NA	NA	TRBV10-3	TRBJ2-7	TGTGCCATCAGTAAAGTGGCAGGGTCAGAGGAGCAGTACTTC	CAISKVAGSEEQYF
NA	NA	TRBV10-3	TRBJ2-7	TGTGCCATCAGTGAGTCCACAGGGATGGGGGCGAGAGAGCAGTACTTC	CAISESTGMGAREQYF
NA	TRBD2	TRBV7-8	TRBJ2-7	TGTGCCAGCAGCTTAGGGGGACTAGCGGGAGTCCACTACGAGCAGTACTTC	CASSLGGLAGVHYEQYF
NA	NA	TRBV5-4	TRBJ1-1	TGTGCCAGCAGCCGCTATAGACAGGAAGCTTTCTTT	CASSRYRQEAFF